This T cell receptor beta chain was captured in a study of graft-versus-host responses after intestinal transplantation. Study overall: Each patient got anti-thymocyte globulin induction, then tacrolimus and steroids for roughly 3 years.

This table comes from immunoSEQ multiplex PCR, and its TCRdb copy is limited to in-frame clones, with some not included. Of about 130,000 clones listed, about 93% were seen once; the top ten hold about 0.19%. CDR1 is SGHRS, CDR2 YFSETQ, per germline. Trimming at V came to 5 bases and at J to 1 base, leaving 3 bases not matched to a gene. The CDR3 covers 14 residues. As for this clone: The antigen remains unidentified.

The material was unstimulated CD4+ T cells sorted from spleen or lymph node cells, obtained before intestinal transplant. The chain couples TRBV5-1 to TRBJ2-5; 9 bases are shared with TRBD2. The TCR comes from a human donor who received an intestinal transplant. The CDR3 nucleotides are TGCGCCAGCAGAGATAGCGGGAGCCAAGAGACCCAGTACTTC. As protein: CASRDSGSQETQYF.